The 10 T cell receptor delta chains presented below share a single source sample, sequenced in a study of Vδ1+ human thymocytes. Study findings and constraints: Thymic TRG and TRD repertoires appeared highly polyclonal.

Antigens for these TCRs are unknown. RNA was extracted from the cells and then reverse transcribed. The CDR3 regions were amplified by multiplex PCR from V-gene primers to a constant-region primer. TCRdb repeated clone calling on the multiplex PCR reads with CATT. The table shows some 73,000 delta-chain clones, with approximately 30% occurring only once. The sequenced material came from Vdelta1+ gamma-delta thymocytes from the thymus. Subset specified: FACS-sorted CD3+ TCRalphabeta- TCRVdelta1+ TCRVdelta2- thymocytes. These receptors were obtained from a boy younger than two who had congenital heart surgery.

The chain is built from TRDV1 and TRDJ1; 13 nucleotides agree with TRDD3. This CDR3 has 22 residues. CDR1 and CDR2 from the germline V gene are TSWWSYY and QGS. V trimming: 1 base; J trimming: 3 bases; junction bases outside the gene matches: 20. Here the CDR3 reads CALGERCTTQRTGGYAADKLIF. The CDR3 DNA sequence: TGTGCTCTTGGGGAACGCTGCACGACCCAACGTACTGGGGGATACGCCGCCGATAAACTCATCTTT.

This clone has more than one count but fewer than ten. The V call is TRDV1, the J call TRDJ1; 12 bases agree with TRDD3. V lost 3 bases and J lost 4; bases outside the gene matches: 21. The CDR3 extends over 21 amino acids. Germline V gene data show CDR1 as TSWWSYY and CDR2 as QGS. The CDR3 bases are TGTGCTCTTGGGGATGCTTCCGGATCCGCGCGTACTGGGGGATACCACGATAAACTCATCTTT. Amino acid sequence: CALGDASGSARTGGYHDKLIF.

This rearrangement joins TRDV1 to TRDJ1; no firm D call. CDR1 and CDR2 from the germline V gene are TSWWSYY and QGS. The length of the CDR3 is 20 residues. Trimming stripped 2 bases from V and 0 bases from J, with 25 bases between. The CDR3 here is CALGETEAPRRPLYTDKLIF. CDR3 in DNA: TGTGCTCTTGGGGAAACCGAAGCTCCCCGTCGTCCTCTGTACACCGATAAACTCATCTTT.

The V call is TRDV1, the J call TRDJ1; 10 nucleotides line up with TRDD3. The CDR3 runs to 19 residues. V shed 3 bases and J 2 bases; nucleotides not matched to a gene: 15. Looked up from germline, CDR1 is TSWWSYY and CDR2 is QGS. The CDR3 nucleotides read TGTGCTCTTGGGGACGTTCCTAAAGGGGGATACGCGGGTACCGATAAACTCATCTTT. Protein product: CALGDVPKGGYAGTDKLIF.

The gene calls are TRDV1 and TRDJ1; perhaps D is TRDD2 or TRDD3 (6 bases each). The germline V gene encodes CDR1 TSWWSYY and CDR2 QGS. The length of the CDR3 is 22 residues. V gave up 6 bases and J gave up 4 bases, with 39 bases separating them. CDR3 bases: TGTGCTCTTGGATACAACTCCTACAGAATTACTGGAGCCCCATCGGGGGACGATAAACTCATCTTT. Translation: CALGYNSYRITGAPSGDDKLIF.

V and J are TRDV1 and TRDJ1; no clear D gene. The CDR3 consists of 17 residues. Trimming took off 1 base at V and 4 bases at J, with 19 bases between the two ends. Germline assignment: CDR1 TSWWSYY and CDR2 QGS. CDR3 nucleotides: TGTGCTCTTGGGGAACCCTCGAGGCGGGTTTTACACGATAAACTCATCTTT. Residues: CALGEPSRRVLHDKLIF.

The rearrangement links TRDV1 to TRDJ1, with TRDD3 identical over 11 bases. V trimming: 2 bases; J trimming: 0 bases; junction bases outside the gene matches: 17. This CDR3 is built from 21 residues. Germline V gives CDR1 TSWWSYY, CDR2 QGS. CDR3: CALGESSPAGGYQEYTDKLIF. In DNA, the CDR3 is TGTGCTCTTGGGGAATCCAGTCCTGCTGGGGGATACCAGGAGTACACCGATAAACTCATCTTT.

The chain couples TRDV1 to TRDJ1; the match to TRDD3 covers 7 bases. J gave up 1 base and V 1 base, and 9 bases lay outside the gene matches. The CDR3 extends over 17 amino acids. Germline V gene sequence: CDR1 TSWWSYY, CDR2 QGS. For the CDR3, the DNA is TGTGCTCTTGGGGAACCCAACTGGGGCTTATGCACCGATAAACTCATCTTT. It codes for CALGEPNWGLCTDKLIF.

This clone occurred a few times. This rearrangement joins TRDV1 to TRDJ1; 12 bases fit TRDD3. This CDR3 has 20 amino acids. From germline, CDR1 is TSWWSYY and CDR2 QGS. After removal of 3 bases from V and 7 bases from J, the junction contained 21 bases not matched to a gene. CDR3 in amino acids: CALGESYPTGGYCSSGKLIF. The CDR3 DNA reads as TGTGCTCTTGGGGAGAGTTACCCTACTGGGGGATACTGTTCTTCGGGTAAACTCATCTTT.

This clone occurred a few times. The V gene is TRDV1, the J gene TRDJ1; 10 bases fit TRDD3. From germline, CDR1 is TSWWSYY and CDR2 QGS. This CDR3 has 20 residues. The V gene end was trimmed by 1 base and the J gene end by 0 bases; junction bases not matched to a gene: 14. In DNA, the CDR3 is TGTGCTCTTGGGGAACGAGATACCTATCCCACTGGGGGATACACCGATAAACTCATCTTT. Translation: CALGERDTYPTGGYTDKLIF.